This T cell receptor beta chain comes out of a study of preoperative IRX-2 immunotherapy in early breast cancer. The treatment was: preoperative locoregional IRX-2 cytokine immunotherapy. Profiled with immunoSEQ multiplex PCR; TCRdb holds only in-frame clones, not every one. Here the sample spans around 6,000 clones, around 75% being singletons. V lost 0 bases to trimming and J lost 3 bases, with 11 bases between them. The length of the CDR3 is 14 residues. Germline CDR1 GTSNPN, CDR2 SVGIG (reference sequence). This rearrangement joins TRBV30 to TRBJ1-2; weak D call: TRBD1 (6 bases). The material was tumor tissue, obtained before IRX-2 immunotherapy. This clonotype was sampled from a human donor with breast cancer. CDR3 nucleotide sequence: TGTGCCTGGAGTGTACAGGGAATCGACTATGGCTACACCTTC. Its translation: CAWSVQGIDYGYTF.